Each of the 30 T cell receptor beta chains below was sequenced from the same sample in a study of blood T cell repertoires in COVID-19. Sequenced by immunoSEQ multiplex PCR; TCRdb stores in-frame clones only, minus some. The table records roughly 150,000 clones, roughly 89% of them present only once. The sequencing input was peripheral blood. The receptors stem from a human donor in a cohort sampled during active COVID-19.

The rearrangement links TRBV19 to TRBJ1-5, with 7 nucleotides matching TRBD1. J was trimmed by 5 bases and V by 8 bases; bases with no gene match: 9. Germline values: CDR1 LNHDA, CDR2 SQIVND (reference sequence). This CDR3 is 14 amino acids long. This CDR3 reads CASARGWIDQPQHF. In nucleotides, the CDR3 is TGTGCCAGTGCCAGGGGGTGGATTGATCAGCCCCAGCATTTT.

This chain connects TRBV11-1 to TRBJ2-7; D remains unclear. Trimming pared 2 bases from V and 4 bases from J, leaving 12 bases between. From germline, CDR1 is SGHAT and CDR2 FQDESV (reference sequence). The CDR3 runs 14 residues. CDR3 sequence reads: CASSLMPLIYEQYF. CDR3 nucleotides: TGTGCCAGCAGCTTAATGCCCCTAATTTACGAGCAGTACTTC.

The chain combines TRBV30 with TRBJ1-4; 11 nucleotides line up with TRBD1. The CDR3 runs 13 residues. V trimming: 5 bases; J trimming: 7 bases; junction bases outside the gene matches: 3. Germline-derived CDR1 and CDR2 are GTSNPN and SVGIG (reference sequence). CDR3: CAWLGTGGEKLFF. CDR3 coding DNA: TGTGCCTGGCTCGGGACAGGGGGTGAAAAACTGTTTTTT.

This rearrangement joins TRBV13 to TRBJ2-3; D may be TRBD1 (5 bases). Trimming left V 5 bases short and J 0 bases short, with 12 bases between. Germline CDR1 reads PRHDT; CDR2 reads FYEKMQ (reference sequence). The CDR3 has 15 amino acids. CDR3 sequence: CASSTGALSTDTQYF. CDR3 DNA sequence: TGTGCCAGCAGCACTGGGGCCCTAAGCACAGATACGCAGTATTTT.

The gene calls are TRBV28 and TRBJ2-2; no firm D call. This CDR3 is 11 amino acids long. V lost 5 bases to trimming and J lost 11 bases, with 9 bases between them. In germline, CDR1 is MDHEN, CDR2 SYDVKM. The CDR3 DNA follows: TGTGCCAGCAGTCCACTCGTTGAGCTGTTTTTT. This translates into CASSPLVELFF.

The chain recombines TRBV6-5 with TRBJ1-4; 8 positions match TRBD1. V lost 6 bases, J lost 4 bases, and 4 bases stayed unmatched. Germline V gene sequence: CDR1 MNHEY, CDR2 SVGAGI. The CDR3 is 14 amino acids. CDR3: CASRIDRGNEKLFF. Written as DNA, the CDR3 is TGTGCCAGCAGGATCGACAGGGGTAATGAAAAACTGTTTTTT.

The chain has TRBV30 and TRBJ2-3; 10 bases fit TRBD2. Losses at the gene ends were 7 bases for V and 2 bases for J; bases not matched to a gene: 6. The CDR3 totals 14 residues. CDR1 is GTSNPN, CDR2 SVGIG, per germline (reference sequence). For the CDR3, the DNA is TGTGCCTCCCGGACTAGCGGAAACACAGATACGCAGTATTTT. Its translation: CASRTSGNTDTQYF.

This clone was counted between two and nine times. The J gene is TRBJ2-3, the V gene TRBV19; 13 bases are a match to TRBD2. This CDR3 has 17 residues. Germline V gene sequence: CDR1 LNHDA, CDR2 SQIVND (reference sequence). The ends lost 4 bases at V and 5 bases at J; junction bases unmatched: 9. The CDR3 sequence: CASSTRTSGGLEDTQYF. The CDR3 DNA sequence: TGTGCCAGTAGTACCAGGACTAGCGGGGGCTTGGAAGATACGCAGTATTTT.

The gene calls are TRBV27 and TRBJ2-1; TRBD2 matches 9 bases. The CDR3 has 17 amino acids. CDR1 and CDR2 from the germline V gene are MNHEY and SMNVEV (reference sequence). The V gene end was trimmed by 4 bases and the J gene end by 4 bases; junction bases not matched to a gene: 11. CDR3 in amino acids: CASSSGNLAGVYNEQFF. DNA for the CDR3: TGTGCCAGCAGTTCCGGCAATTTAGCGGGAGTGTACAATGAGCAGTTCTTC.

V gene TRBV3-1 (or the pseudogene TRBV3-2) combines with J gene TRBJ2-7, with 9 bases lining up with TRBD1. Germline V gives CDR1 LGHDT, CDR2 YNNKEL (reference sequence). The CDR3 sequence is 13 residues long. V dropped 5 bases and J dropped 6; count of bases not matched to a gene: 5. CDR3 region: CASSEMDRGEQYF. In DNA form, the CDR3 reads TGTGCCAGCAGCGAAATGGACAGGGGCGAGCAGTACTTC.

V and J are TRBV18 and TRBJ1-5; TRBD1 aligns across 7 bases. In germline, CDR1 is KGHSH, CDR2 LQKENI. V lost 5 bases to trimming and J lost 5 bases; unmatched junction nucleotides: 3. The CDR3 covers 13 residues. The CDR3: CASSEGGYQPQHF. The CDR3 nucleotides read TGTGCCAGCTCAGAAGGGGGCTATCAGCCCCAGCATTTT.

The rearrangement joins TRBV2 to TRBJ2-7; tentative D call: TRBD2 (6 bases). This CDR3 is 12 amino acids long. Germline V gene data show CDR1 as SNHLY and CDR2 as FYNNEI. V lost 6 bases and J lost 2, with 8 bases in between. The CDR3 sequence is CASRLAAYEQYF. Here the CDR3 DNA reads TGTGCCAGCAGACTAGCCGCCTACGAGCAGTACTTC.

The rearrangement uses TRBV4-2 and TRBJ1-2; tentatively, D is TRBD1 (6 bases). The V end lost 1 base, the J end lost 7 bases, and 25 bases lay between the germline ends. This CDR3 has 18 amino acids. Per germline, CDR1 LGHNA and CDR2 YNFKEQ. The CDR3 sequence is CASSQVLGGEGRSFGYTF. CDR3 nucleotides: TGTGCCAGCAGCCAAGTTCTAGGGGGGGAAGGAAGGTCGTTTGGCTACACCTTC.

The chain links TRBV7-3 to TRBJ1-2, with 9 bases that match TRBD1. Unmatched junction bases numbered 4, after V lost 4 bases and J lost 1 base. The CDR3 totals 15 residues. CDR1 and CDR2 from the germline V gene are SGHTA and FQGTGA. For the CDR3, the DNA is TGTGCCAGCAGCTCACCGGGACAGGGTAACTATGGCTACACCTTC. This translates into CASSSPGQGNYGYTF. The whole variable domain, filled in from reference TRBV7-3 and TRBJ1-2, reads GAGVSQTPSNKVTEKGKYVELRCDPISGHTALYWYRQSLGQGPEFLIYFQGTGAADDSGLPNDRFFAVRPEGSVSTLKIQRTERGDSAVYLCASSSPGQGNYGYTFGSGTRLTVV.

The chain employs TRBV28 and TRBJ2-7; 7 positions agree with TRBD1. The germline V gene has CDR1 MDHEN and CDR2 SYDVKM. The CDR3 is 15 amino acids. V lost 3 bases, J lost 5 bases, and 10 bases stayed unmatched. CDR3 region: CASSFSPGGWNEQYF. The CDR3 DNA reads as TGTGCCAGCAGTTTTAGCCCAGGGGGATGGAACGAGCAGTACTTC.

The rearrangement joins TRBV4-3 to TRBJ1-2; TRBD1 matches 10 bases. Per the germline V gene, CDR1 is LGHNA and CDR2 is YSLEER. J was trimmed by 9 bases and V by 1 base; bases with no gene match: 5. CDR3 length: 14 amino acids. The CDR3 region has the DNA TGCGCCAGCAGCCAAGGACAGGGGGCAAGTAGCTACACCTTC. Its protein is CASSQGQGASSYTF.

This clone came up once. The chain joins TRBV9 to TRBJ2-6, with TRBD1 matching 7 bases. Germline loops: CDR1 SGDLS, CDR2 YYNGEE. With V trimmed by 3 bases and J by 0 bases, 3 bases remained unmatched. This CDR3 region has 16 residues. The CDR3 sequence: CASSERTGSGANVLTF. Written as DNA, the CDR3 is TGTGCCAGCAGCGAAAGGACAGGCTCTGGGGCCAACGTCCTGACTTTC.

CDR3 sequence: CASSYSGSTEAFF. The CDR3 region has the DNA TGTGCCAGCAGTTACTCAGGGAGCACTGAAGCTTTCTTT. This chain uses TRBV6-5 with TRBJ1-1; D is undetermined. CDR1 MNHEY and CDR2 SVGAGI come from the germline V gene. Trimming took off 0 bases at V and 4 bases at J, with 6 bases between the two ends. CDR3 length: 13 amino acids.

The gene calls are TRBV3-1 (or the pseudogene TRBV3-2) and TRBJ2-7, with D perhaps matching TRBD2 (6 bases). The CDR3 length is 15 residues. V lost 1 base to trimming and J lost 6 bases, with 16 bases between them. Germline V gene sequence: CDR1 LGHDT, CDR2 YNNKEL (reference sequence). The CDR3, as DNA: TGTGCCAGCAGCCAAGGCGGGGTCAATAGGGGCGAGCAGTACTTC. Amino acids: CASSQGGVNRGEQYF.

The chain is built from TRBV19 and TRBJ1-5, with 8 bases aligning to TRBD1. The germline V gene has CDR1 LNHDA and CDR2 SQIVND (reference sequence). V dropped 6 bases and J dropped 5; count of bases not matched to a gene: 6. The CDR3 is made up of 14 amino acids. The CDR3 nucleotides are TGTGCCAGTAGCGTCGACAGGGGATATCAGCCCCAGCATTTT. This translates into CASSVDRGYQPQHF.

The rearrangement joins TRBV3-1 (or the pseudogene TRBV3-2) to TRBJ2-1; TRBD2 matches 8 bases. The CDR3 loop spans 17 amino acids. Germline lookup yields CDR1 LGHDT and CDR2 YNNKEL (reference sequence). Germline trimming cut 4 bases from V and 0 bases from J; bases unmatched to any gene: 8. CDR3 DNA: TGTGCCAGCAGCCGGAGCGGGAGCCCCCCCTCCTACAATGAGCAGTTCTTC. Protein product: CASSRSGSPPSYNEQFF.

The rearrangement links TRBV9 to TRBJ1-2; 8 bases are a match to TRBD1. Germline-derived CDR1 and CDR2 are SGDLS and YYNGEE. The CDR3 contains 15 residues. V shed 0 bases and J 8 bases; nucleotides not matched to a gene: 9. DNA of the CDR3: TGTGCCAGCAGCGTAGGTCCAGGGGGCCATGGAGGCTACACCTTC. Its translation: CASSVGPGGHGGYTF.

This clone was found once. The V and J genes are TRBV28 and TRBJ2-5; a weak D match, TRBD1 (6 bases). The CDR3 has 12 amino acids. The V end was cut by 6 bases, the J end by 5 bases, with 10 bases between. Germline V gene data show CDR1 as MDHEN and CDR2 as SYDVKM. CDR3 in DNA: TGTGCCAGCAGCGACAGGTGGGAGACCCAGTACTTC. Protein product: CASSDRWETQYF.

The chain employs TRBV19 and TRBJ1-1; D is unclear. V shed 6 bases and J shed 4 bases, with 15 bases lying between them. CDR3 length equals 14 residues. Germline V gene sequence: CDR1 LNHDA, CDR2 SQIVND (reference sequence). CDR3 sequence reads: CASSLTGGSTEAFF. The DNA for the CDR3 is TGTGCCAGTAGCCTCACGGGAGGGTCCACTGAAGCTTTCTTT.

This clone was seen more than once but under ten times. The chain employs TRBV28 and TRBJ2-1; possibly TRBD1 for D (5 bases). The CDR3 is 13 amino acids. Germline V gene data show CDR1 as MDHEN and CDR2 as SYDVKM. Trimming removed 6 bases from V and 0 bases from J, with 6 bases in between. The CDR3 nucleotides read TGTGCCAGCAGCGACAGCTCCTACAATGAGCAGTTCTTC. It yields the protein CASSDSSYNEQFF.

V is TRBV24-1 and J is TRBJ2-7; TRBD1 agrees at 8 bases. CDR1 is KGHDR and CDR2 is SFDVKD in the germline V gene. CDR3 size: 15 residues. V trimming: 4 bases; J trimming: 6 bases; junction bases outside the gene matches: 10. The CDR3, as DNA: TGTGCCACCAGTGACCGCCGGACAGGGAGGAGCGAGCAGTACTTC. Its protein is CATSDRRTGRSEQYF.

V usage is TRBV18 and J usage is TRBJ2-5; the D is unclear. CDR3 length: 11 amino acids. V lost 5 bases to trimming and J lost 2 bases, with 3 bases between them. CDR1 is KGHSH, CDR2 LQKENI, per germline. The CDR3: CASSVQETQYF. The CDR3 DNA is TGTGCCAGCTCAGTACAAGAGACCCAGTACTTC.

The chain is built from TRBV10-3 and TRBJ1-6; the D is unclear. V was trimmed by 2 bases and J by 10 bases, leaving 18 bases between them. The CDR3 loop spans 16 amino acids. Germline V gene data show CDR1 as ENHRY and CDR2 as SYGVKD. For the CDR3, the DNA is TGTGCCATCAGTGAGGGTAGTGGGCTCGCGGGGTCACCCCTCCACTTT. Its translation: CAISEGSGLAGSPLHF.

The J gene is TRBJ2-7, the V gene TRBV5-4; 9 bases line up with TRBD1. Germline V gene lookup returns CDR1 SGHNT and CDR2 YYREEE (reference sequence). CDR3 length equals 14 residues. J gave up 6 bases and V 4 bases, and 8 bases lay outside the gene matches. The CDR3 nucleotides read TGTGCCAGCAGCCTTGACAGGGGGAGCTTCGAGCAGTACTTC. Translation gives CASSLDRGSFEQYF.

This clone was seen once. The rearrangement links TRBV21-1 to TRBJ2-1; the DNA was not used to check the table's D call, TRBD1. TRBV21-1 is recorded as a pseudogene. The CDR3 is 17 residues long. CDR3 DNA sequence: TGTGCCAGCAGCAAGCGGACAGCGACGAGCTCCTACAATGAGCAGTTCTTC. Encoded protein: CASSKRTATSSYNEQFF.